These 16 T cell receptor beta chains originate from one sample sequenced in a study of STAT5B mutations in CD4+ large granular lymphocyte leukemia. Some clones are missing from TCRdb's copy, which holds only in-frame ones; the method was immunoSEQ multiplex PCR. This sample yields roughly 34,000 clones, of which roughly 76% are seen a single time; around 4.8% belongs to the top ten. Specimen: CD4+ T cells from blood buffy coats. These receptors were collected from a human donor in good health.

The CDR3 reads CASSSPTSGRAYEQYF. DNA of the CDR3: TGTGCCAGCAGCTCCCCGACTAGCGGGAGGGCCTACGAGCAGTACTTC. The chain uses TRBV7-2 and TRBJ2-7; 14 bases line up with TRBD2. The CDR3 has 16 amino acids. The V and J ends lost 4 bases and 2 bases, in that order; junction bases with no gene match: 4. Germline CDR1 reads SGHTA; CDR2 reads FQGNSA.

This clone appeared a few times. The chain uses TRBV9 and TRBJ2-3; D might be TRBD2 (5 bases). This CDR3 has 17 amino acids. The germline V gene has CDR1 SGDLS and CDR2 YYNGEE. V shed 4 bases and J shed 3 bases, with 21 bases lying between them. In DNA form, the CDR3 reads TGTGCCAGCAGCTTCAGCGGTGGCACGGTCCCAACAGATACGCAGTATTTT. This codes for CASSFSGGTVPTDTQYF.

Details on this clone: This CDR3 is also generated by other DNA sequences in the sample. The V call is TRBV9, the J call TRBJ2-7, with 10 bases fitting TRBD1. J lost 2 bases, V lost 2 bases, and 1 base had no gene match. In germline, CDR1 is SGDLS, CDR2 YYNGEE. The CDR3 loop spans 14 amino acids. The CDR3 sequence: CASSVGQGAYEQYF. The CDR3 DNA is TGTGCCAGCAGCGTCGGACAGGGGGCCTACGAGCAGTACTTC.

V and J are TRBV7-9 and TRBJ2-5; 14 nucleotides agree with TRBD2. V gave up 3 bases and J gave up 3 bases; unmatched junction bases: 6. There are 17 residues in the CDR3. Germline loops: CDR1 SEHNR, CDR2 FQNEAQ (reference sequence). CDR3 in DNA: TGTGCCAGCAGCTTCATGGGGACTAGCGGGAGTAAAGAGACCCAGTACTTC. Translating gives CASSFMGTSGSKETQYF. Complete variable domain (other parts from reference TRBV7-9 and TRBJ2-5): DTGVSQNPRHKITKRGQNVTFRCDPISEHNRLYWYRQTLGQGPEFLTYFQNEAQLEKSRLLSDRFSAERPKGSFSTLEIQRTEQGDSAMYLCASSFMGTSGSKETQYFGPGTRLLVL.

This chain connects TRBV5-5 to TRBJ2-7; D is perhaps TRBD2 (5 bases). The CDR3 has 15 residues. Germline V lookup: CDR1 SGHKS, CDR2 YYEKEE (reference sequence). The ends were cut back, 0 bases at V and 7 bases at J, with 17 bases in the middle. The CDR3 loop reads CASSLVGSFSGEQYF. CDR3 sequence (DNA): TGTGCCAGCAGCTTGGTAGGGTCGTTTTCGGGGGAGCAGTACTTC.

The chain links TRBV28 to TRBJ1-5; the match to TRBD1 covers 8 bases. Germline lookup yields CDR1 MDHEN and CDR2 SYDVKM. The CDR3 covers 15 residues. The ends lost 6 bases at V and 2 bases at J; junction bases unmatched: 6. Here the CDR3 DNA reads TGTGCCAGCAGCCCCGGACAGGGCGGCAATCAGCCCCAGCATTTT. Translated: CASSPGQGGNQPQHF.

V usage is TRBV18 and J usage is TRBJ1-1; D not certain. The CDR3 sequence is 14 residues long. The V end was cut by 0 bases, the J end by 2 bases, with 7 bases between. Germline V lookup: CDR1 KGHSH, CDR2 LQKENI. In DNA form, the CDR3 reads TGTGCCAGCTCACCACCACAGTTTAACACTGAAGCTTTCTTT. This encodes CASSPPQFNTEAFF.

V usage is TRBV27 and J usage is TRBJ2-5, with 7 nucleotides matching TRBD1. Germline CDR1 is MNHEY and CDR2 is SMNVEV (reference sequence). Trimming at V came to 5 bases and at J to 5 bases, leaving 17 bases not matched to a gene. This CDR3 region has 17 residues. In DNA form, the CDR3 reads TGTGCCAGCAGTACCACAGGGGCACGATTGGCTTTGGAGACCCAGTACTTC. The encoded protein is CASSTTGARLALETQYF.

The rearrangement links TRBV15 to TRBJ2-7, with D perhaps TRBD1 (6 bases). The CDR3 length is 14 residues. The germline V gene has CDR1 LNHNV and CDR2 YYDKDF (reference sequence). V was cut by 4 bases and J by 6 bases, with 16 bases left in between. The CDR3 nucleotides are TGTGCCACCAGCACGCGAGGGACACTGCTCGAGCAGTACTTC. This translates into CATSTRGTLLEQYF.

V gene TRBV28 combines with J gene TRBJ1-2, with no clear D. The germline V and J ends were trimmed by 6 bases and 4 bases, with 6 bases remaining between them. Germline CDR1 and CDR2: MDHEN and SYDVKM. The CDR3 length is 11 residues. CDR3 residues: CASRGGYGYTF. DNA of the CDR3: TGTGCCAGCAGGGGAGGCTATGGCTACACCTTC.

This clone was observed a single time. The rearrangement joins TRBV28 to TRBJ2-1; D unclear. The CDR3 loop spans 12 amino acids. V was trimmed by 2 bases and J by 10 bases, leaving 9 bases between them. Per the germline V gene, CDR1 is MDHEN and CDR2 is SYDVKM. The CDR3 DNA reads TGTGCCAGCAGTTTACCTCTCTTAGAGCAGTTCTTC. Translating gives CASSLPLLEQFF.

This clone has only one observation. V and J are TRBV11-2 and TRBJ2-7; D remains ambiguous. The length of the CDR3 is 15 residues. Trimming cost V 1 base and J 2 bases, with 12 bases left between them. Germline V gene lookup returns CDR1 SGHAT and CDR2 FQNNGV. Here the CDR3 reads CASSLGPDTAYEQYF. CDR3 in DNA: TGTGCCAGCAGCTTAGGCCCTGACACAGCCTACGAGCAGTACTTC.

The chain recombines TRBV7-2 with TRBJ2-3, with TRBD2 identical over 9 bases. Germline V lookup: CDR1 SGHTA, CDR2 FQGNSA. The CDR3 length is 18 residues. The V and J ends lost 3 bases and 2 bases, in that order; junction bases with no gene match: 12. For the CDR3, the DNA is TGTGCCAGCAGCTTCGCGGGAGGGCCAGCCCGATTCACAGATACGCAGTATTTT. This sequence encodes CASSFAGGPARFTDTQYF. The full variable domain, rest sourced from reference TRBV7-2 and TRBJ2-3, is GAGVSQSPSNKVTEKGKDVELRCDPISGHTALYWYRQSLGQGLEFLIYFQGNSAPDKSGLPSDRFSAERTGGSVSTLTIQRTQQEDSAVYLCASSFAGGPARFTDTQYFGPGTRLTVL.

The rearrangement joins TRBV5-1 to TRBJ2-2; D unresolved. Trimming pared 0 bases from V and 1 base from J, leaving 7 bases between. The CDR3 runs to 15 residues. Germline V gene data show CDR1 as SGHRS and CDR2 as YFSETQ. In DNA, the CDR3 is TGCGCCAGCAGCTTGGACACGGGGAACACCGGGGAGCTGTTTTTT. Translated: CASSLDTGNTGELFF.

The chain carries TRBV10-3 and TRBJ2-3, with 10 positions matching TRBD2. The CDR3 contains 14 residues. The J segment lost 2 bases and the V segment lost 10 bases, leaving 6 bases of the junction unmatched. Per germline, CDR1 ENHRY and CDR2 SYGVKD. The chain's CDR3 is CASSTSGDTDTQYF. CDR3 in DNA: TGTGCCAGCTCAACTAGCGGGGACACAGATACGCAGTATTTT.

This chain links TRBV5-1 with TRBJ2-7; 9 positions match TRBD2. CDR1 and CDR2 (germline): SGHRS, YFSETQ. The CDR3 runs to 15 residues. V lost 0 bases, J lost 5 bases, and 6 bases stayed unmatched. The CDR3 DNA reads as TGCGCCAGCAGCTTGGTGGTAGCGGGAGAGGACGAGCAGTACTTC. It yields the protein CASSLVVAGEDEQYF. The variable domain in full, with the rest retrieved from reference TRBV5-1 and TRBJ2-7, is KAGVTQTPRYLIKTRGQQVTLSCSPISGHRSVSWYQQTPGQGLQFLFEYFSETQRNKGNFPGRFSGRQFSNSRSEMNVSTLELGDSALYLCASSLVVAGEDEQYFGPGTRLTVT.